This T cell receptor beta chain was profiled in a study of shared clonotypes between healthy human individuals. Study overall: Samples came from two female and a few male donors aged 18 to 49.

At the deep level, the assay was run. Sequencing on ten immunoSEQ deep assay plates was performed for unsorted PBMC DNA. TCRdb's copy holds only in-frame clones and misses some; the assay was immunoSEQ multiplex PCR. The data contain about 500,000 clones, about 74% of them singletons. Germline loops: CDR1 SGHRS, CDR2 YFSETQ. The CDR3 is made up of 14 amino acids. Trimming removed 4 bases from V and 4 bases from J, with 12 bases in between. The chain combines TRBV5-1 with TRBJ1-3; D gene uncertain. The sequence was obtained from a woman aged 35 to 49 in good health. Some clones in this sample may be carry-over from other donors' samples. Material: PBMCs. DNA for the CDR3: TGCGCCAGCAGCCCGTCCCCTGGGGGAAACACCATATATTTT. Its translation: CASSPSPGGNTIYF.